A single sample is the source of the 15 T cell receptor beta chains below, sequenced in a study of cytomegalovirus exposure and HLA in healthy donors. TCRdb's table, derived via immunoSEQ multiplex PCR, lists solely in-frame clones and lacks some. The sample records tens of thousands of clones, 97% being singletons. The sample was PBMCs. These receptor sequences come from a man in his thirties or forties in good health and CMV-seropositive.

The V gene is TRBV2, the J gene TRBJ1-5; D gene ambiguous. Trimming left V 5 bases short and J 6 bases short, with 11 bases between. The CDR3 consists of 13 residues. CDR1 is SNHLY and CDR2 is FYNNEI in the germline V gene. Here the CDR3 DNA reads TGTGCCAGCAGTTTTAGTTCAGGTCAGCCCCAGCATTTT. Encoded protein: CASSFSSGQPQHF.

The genes are TRBV7-2 and TRBJ1-2, with a possible D match to TRBD1 (6 bases). The CDR3 consists of 17 residues. The V end was cut by 2 bases, the J end by 7 bases, with 23 bases between. Germline V gene data show CDR1 as SGHTA and CDR2 as FQGNSA. CDR3 nucleotides: TGTGCCAGCAGCTTAAGGGCAGGGGTCCCCGACGGCGTTGGCTACACCTTC. It encodes CASSLRAGVPDGVGYTF. The variable domain in full, with the rest retrieved from reference TRBV7-2 and TRBJ1-2, is GAGVSQSPSNKVTEKGKDVELRCDPISGHTALYWYRQSLGQGLEFLIYFQGNSAPDKSGLPSDRFSAERTGGSVSTLTIQRTQQEDSAVYLCASSLRAGVPDGVGYTFGSGTRLTVV.

The chain carries TRBV23-1 and TRBJ2-7, with 9 bases that match TRBD1. TRBV23-1 is classed as an ORF, of uncertain function. The CDR3 runs 19 residues. V shed 9 bases, J shed 3 bases, and the junction held 24 bases outside the gene matches. Here the CDR3 reads CARPTREIGQGTWSYEQYF. As DNA, the CDR3 is TGCGCCAGGCCCACTCGAGAGATAGGACAGGGGACTTGGAGCTACGAGCAGTACTTC.

Turning to this clone: The junction departs from germline at one end; a sequencing error may be responsible. This rearrangement joins TRBV25-1 to TRBJ2-7; 13 bases line up with TRBD2. The CDR3 totals 17 residues. Per germline, CDR1 MGHDK and CDR2 SYGVNS. The chain's CDR3 is CASSDGRTSGSRYGQYF. CDR3 bases: TGTGCCAGCAGTGATGGTAGGACTAGCGGGAGTCGGTACGGGCAGTACTTC.

The genes are TRBV27 and TRBJ2-3; possibly TRBD1 for D (6 bases). The CDR3 length is 16 residues. Germline CDR1 reads MNHEY; CDR2 reads SMNVEV (reference sequence). Trimming took 0 bases from V and 7 from J, leaving 17 bases between them. This chain's CDR3 is CASSLSRQGLRYTQYF. The CDR3, as DNA: TGTGCCAGCAGTTTATCACGTCAGGGGCTCAGATATACGCAGTATTTT.

This chain joins TRBV28 and TRBJ2-3; TRBD1 matches 7 bases. The CDR3 runs to 15 residues. The trim removed 6 bases at V and 4 bases at J, leaving 10 bases unmatched. Germline V gene data show CDR1 as MDHEN and CDR2 as SYDVKM. The CDR3 DNA is TGTGCCAGCAGCCCTCGACAGGGTAGGGCAGATACGCAGTATTTT. Its protein is CASSPRQGRADTQYF.

The gene calls are TRBV30 and TRBJ1-2; D may be TRBD1 (5 bases). The CDR3 contains 14 residues. V was shortened by 2 bases and J by 2 bases, with 12 bases between the two germline ends. CDR1 and CDR2 from the germline V gene are GTSNPN and SVGIG (reference sequence). In DNA form, the CDR3 reads TGTGCCTGGAGTTTCTGGGACTTCAACTATGGCTACACCTTC. It yields the protein CAWSFWDFNYGYTF.

This chain uses TRBV5-1 with TRBJ2-7; TRBD2 aligns across 13 bases. Losses at the gene ends were 6 bases for V and 2 bases for J; bases not matched to a gene: 5. The CDR3 totals 15 residues. Germline V CDR1 and CDR2: SGHRS, YFSETQ. The CDR3 loop reads CASKLAGGPTYEQYF. The CDR3 bases are TGCGCCAGCAAACTAGCGGGAGGGCCCACCTACGAGCAGTACTTC.

The J gene is TRBJ1-5, the V gene TRBV19; no clear D gene. CDR3 size: 14 residues. Per germline, CDR1 LNHDA and CDR2 SQIVND (reference sequence). V lost 7 bases and J 2 bases, leaving 12 bases between the germline ends. CDR3: CASTRGGGNQPQHF. CDR3 bases: TGTGCCAGTACTCGCGGCGGGGGCAATCAGCCCCAGCATTTT.

The J gene is TRBJ2-5, the V gene TRBV29-1; D unresolved. The CDR3 has 12 residues. Germline V gene data show CDR1 as SQVTM and CDR2 as ANQGSEA. The ends were cut back, 1 base at V and 7 bases at J, with 10 bases in the middle. CDR3 region: CSVEVPPVTQYF. CDR3 nucleotides: TGCAGCGTTGAAGTCCCGCCGGTGACCCAGTACTTC.

The chain joins TRBV5-4 to TRBJ2-7, with D maybe TRBD2 (5 bases). Looked up from germline, CDR1 is SGHNT and CDR2 is YYREEE (reference sequence). CDR3 size: 15 residues. V lost 0 bases and J 3 bases, leaving 13 bases between the germline ends. This CDR3 is CASSLAGRVNYEQYF. In DNA form, the CDR3 reads TGTGCCAGCAGCTTGGCCGGGCGGGTCAACTACGAGCAGTACTTC.

J is TRBJ2-1 and V is TRBV6-6; 8 bases are a match to TRBD2. This CDR3 contains 16 residues. With V trimmed by 4 bases and J by 4 bases, 9 bases remained unmatched. Germline-derived CDR1 and CDR2 are MNHNY and SVGAGI (reference sequence). The CDR3 DNA follows: TGTGCCAGCAGTTTTTCCAGCGGGAGTTGGTACAATGAGCAGTTCTTC. This gives the protein CASSFSSGSWYNEQFF.

The gene calls are TRBV7-9 and TRBJ1-5; maybe TRBD1 (5 bases). Germline CDR1 reads SEHNR; CDR2 reads FQNEAQ (reference sequence). The V and J ends lost 3 bases and 5 bases respectively, with 8 bases between them. CDR3 size: 13 residues. The CDR3 sequence is CASSFQGDQPQHF. The DNA for the CDR3 is TGTGCCAGCAGCTTCCAGGGCGATCAGCCCCAGCATTTT.

This sequence joins TRBV4-1 and TRBJ2-1, with 8 bases fitting TRBD1. V trimming: 4 bases; J trimming: 2 bases; junction bases outside the gene matches: 4. The CDR3 is 15 amino acids. The germline gives CDR1 MGHRA, CDR2 YSYEKL. CDR3 DNA sequence: TGCGCCAGCAGCCCCGGACAGGGACCCTACAATGAGCAGTTCTTC. Amino acids: CASSPGQGPYNEQFF.

The J gene is TRBJ1-5, the V gene TRBV4-1; D gene ambiguous. This CDR3 contains 12 residues. The germline V gene has CDR1 MGHRA and CDR2 YSYEKL. The CDR3 loop is CLPGSADQPQHF. The CDR3 DNA reads as TGCCTCCCGGGGTCGGCCGATCAGCCCCAGCATTTT.